The clone carrying this T cell receptor beta chain was found a few times. As yet, its antigen is unknown. This sample stems from a study of beta chain features in type 1 diabetes. Overall study results and limits: A moderate, significant TCRB CDR3 shortening appeared in type 1 diabetes across four CD4+ subsets.

This CDR3 is 15 amino acids long. The germline gives CDR1 SGHNT, CDR2 YYREEE (reference sequence). With 1 base removed from V and 2 bases from J, the gap between germline ends came to 10 bases. Of the isolated RNA, all was reverse transcribed, and so the sequenced material was expressed TCRB transcripts. TCRdb's copy holds only in-frame clones and misses some; the assay was immunoSEQ multiplex PCR. The table has roughly 220,000 clones, 16% seen once. One heparinised blood draw averaging around 120 mL was given by each donor. This chain links TRBV5-4 with TRBJ2-4; D is ambiguous. This clonotype was sampled from a man aged 25 to 40 with type 1 diabetes. Sequencing was done on a sample of naive CD4+ T cells from blood. The CDR3 loop reads CASSLLEGTKNIQYF. The CDR3 nucleotides are TGTGCCAGCAGCTTGCTGGAAGGGACCAAAAACATTCAGTACTTC. Full variable domain (missing parts from reference TRBV5-4 and TRBJ2-4): ETGVTQSPTHLIKTRGQQVTLRCSSQSGHNTVSWYQQALGQGPQFIFQYYREEENGRGNFPPRFSGLQFPNYSSELNVNALELDDSALYLCASSLLEGTKNIQYFGAGTRLSVL.